Below, one TCR beta chain is given with its context. What it binds is unknown. This specimen comes from a study of OX40 agonist ivuxolimab in advanced cancers. At the level of the study: From about 23 to 85 years was the age range, with a mean of roughly 59 years, and about 83% were male. Among those treated, three patients had partial responses, one with hepatocellular carcinoma and two with cutaneous melanoma.

The data were produced by immunoSEQ multiplex PCR, yet TCRdb's version contains in-frame clones alone and is incomplete. The table shows tens of thousands of clones, with approximately 85% occurring only once. Study-level results: Average numbers of expanded clones were greater in CD8+ T cells than in CD4+.

CDR3 length: 14 amino acids. Germline CDR1 SGHTA, CDR2 FQGNSA. The V gene end was trimmed by 3 bases and the J gene end by 6 bases; junction bases not matched to a gene: 4. V usage is TRBV7-2 and J usage is TRBJ2-1; 8 bases line up with TRBD1. The clonotype was recovered from an adult with an advanced solid tumor such as melanoma, head and neck, liver or kidney cancer. Sequenced here: CD4+ or CD8+ T cells sorted from blood, sampled in a trial of the OX40 agonist ivuxolimab. CDR3 residues: CASSLIQGGNEQFF. The CDR3 nucleotides read TGTGCCAGCAGCTTGATACAGGGGGGCAATGAGCAGTTCTTC.